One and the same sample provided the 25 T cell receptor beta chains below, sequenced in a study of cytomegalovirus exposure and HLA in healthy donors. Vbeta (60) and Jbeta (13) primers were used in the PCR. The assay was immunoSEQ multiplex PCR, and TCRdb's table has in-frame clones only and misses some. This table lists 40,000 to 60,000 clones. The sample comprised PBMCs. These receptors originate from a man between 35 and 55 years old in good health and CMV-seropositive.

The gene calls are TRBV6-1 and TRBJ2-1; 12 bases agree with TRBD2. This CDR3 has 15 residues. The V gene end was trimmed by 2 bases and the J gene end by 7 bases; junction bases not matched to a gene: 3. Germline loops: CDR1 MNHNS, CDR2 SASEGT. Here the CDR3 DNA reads TGTGCCAGCAGTGAACTAGCGGGAGGGCCGAATGAGCAGTTCTTC. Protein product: CASSELAGGPNEQFF.

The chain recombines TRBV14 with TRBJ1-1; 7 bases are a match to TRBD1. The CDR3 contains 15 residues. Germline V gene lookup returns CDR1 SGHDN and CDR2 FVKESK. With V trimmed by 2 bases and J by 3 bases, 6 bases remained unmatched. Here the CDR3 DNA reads TGTGCCAGCAGCCAACAGACAGGGACCCACACTGAAGCTTTCTTT. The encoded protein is CASSQQTGTHTEAFF.

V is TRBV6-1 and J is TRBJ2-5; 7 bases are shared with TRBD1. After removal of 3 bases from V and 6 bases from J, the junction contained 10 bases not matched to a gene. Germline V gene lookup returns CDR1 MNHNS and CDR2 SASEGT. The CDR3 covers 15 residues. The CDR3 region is CASSELDRAEQTQYF. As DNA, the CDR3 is TGTGCCAGCAGTGAGTTAGACAGGGCGGAACAGACCCAGTACTTC.

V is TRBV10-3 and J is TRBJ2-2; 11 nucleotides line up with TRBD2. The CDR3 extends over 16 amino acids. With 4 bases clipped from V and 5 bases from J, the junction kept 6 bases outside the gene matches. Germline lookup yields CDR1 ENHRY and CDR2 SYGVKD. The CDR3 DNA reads TGTGCCATCAGTGGGGGGACTAGCGGAGGAACCGGGGAGCTGTTTTTT. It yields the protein CAISGGTSGGTGELFF.

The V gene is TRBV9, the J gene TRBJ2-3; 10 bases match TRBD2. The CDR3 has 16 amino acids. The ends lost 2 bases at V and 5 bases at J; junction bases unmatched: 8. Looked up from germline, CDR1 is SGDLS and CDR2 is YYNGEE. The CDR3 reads CASSVTSGPQQDTQYF. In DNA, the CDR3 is TGTGCCAGCAGCGTGACTAGCGGGCCCCAACAAGATACGCAGTATTTT.

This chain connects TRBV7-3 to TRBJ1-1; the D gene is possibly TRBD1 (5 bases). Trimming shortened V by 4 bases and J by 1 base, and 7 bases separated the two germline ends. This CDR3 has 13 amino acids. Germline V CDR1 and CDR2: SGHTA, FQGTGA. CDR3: CASSSGQNTEAFF. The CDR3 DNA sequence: TGTGCCAGCAGCTCAGGACAGAACACTGAAGCTTTCTTT.

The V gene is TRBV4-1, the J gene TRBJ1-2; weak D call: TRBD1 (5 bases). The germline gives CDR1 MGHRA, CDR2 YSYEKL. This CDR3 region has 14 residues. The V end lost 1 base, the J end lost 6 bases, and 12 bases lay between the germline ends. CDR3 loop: CASSQVGVGHGYTF. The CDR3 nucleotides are TGCGCCAGCAGCCAAGTAGGGGTGGGGCATGGCTACACCTTC.

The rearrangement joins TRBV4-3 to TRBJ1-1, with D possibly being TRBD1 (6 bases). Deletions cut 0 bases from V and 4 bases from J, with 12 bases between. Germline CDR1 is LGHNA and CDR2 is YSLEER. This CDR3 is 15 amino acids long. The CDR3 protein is CASSQEGAMSTEAFF. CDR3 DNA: TGCGCCAGCAGCCAAGAGGGGGCCATGAGCACTGAAGCTTTCTTT.

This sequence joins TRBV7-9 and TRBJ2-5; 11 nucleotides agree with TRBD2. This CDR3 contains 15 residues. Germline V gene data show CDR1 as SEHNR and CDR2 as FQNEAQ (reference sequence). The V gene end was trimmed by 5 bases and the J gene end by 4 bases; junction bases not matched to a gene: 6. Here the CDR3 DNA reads TGTGCCAGCAGCACCGGACTAGCGGGTACAGAGACCCAGTACTTC. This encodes CASSTGLAGTETQYF.

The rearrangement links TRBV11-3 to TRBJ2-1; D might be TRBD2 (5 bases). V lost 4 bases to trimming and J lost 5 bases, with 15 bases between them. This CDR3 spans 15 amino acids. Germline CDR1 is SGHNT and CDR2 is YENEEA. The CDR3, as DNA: TGTGCCAGCAGCTCAGATGGGAGAGGGAACAATGAGCAGTTCTTC. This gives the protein CASSSDGRGNNEQFF.

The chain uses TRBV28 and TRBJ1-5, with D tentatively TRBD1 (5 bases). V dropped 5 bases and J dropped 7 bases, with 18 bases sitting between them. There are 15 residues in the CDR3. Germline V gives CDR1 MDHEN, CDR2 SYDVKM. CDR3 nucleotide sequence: TGTGCCAGCAGTGGGGGAGGGTGGCCTATACAGCCCCAGCATTTT. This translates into CASSGGGWPIQPQHF.

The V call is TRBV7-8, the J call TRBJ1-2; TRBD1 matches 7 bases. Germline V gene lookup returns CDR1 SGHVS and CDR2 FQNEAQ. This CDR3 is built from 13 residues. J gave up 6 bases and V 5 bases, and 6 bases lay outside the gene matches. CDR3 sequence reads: CASSRTGRDGYTF. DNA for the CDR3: TGTGCCAGCAGCCGGACAGGCCGGGATGGCTACACCTTC.

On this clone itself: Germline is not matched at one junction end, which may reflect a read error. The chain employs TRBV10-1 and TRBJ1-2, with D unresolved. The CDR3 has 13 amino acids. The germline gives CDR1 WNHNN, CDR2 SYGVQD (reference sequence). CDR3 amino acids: CASSDQNGVPLSF. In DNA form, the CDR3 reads TGCGCCAGCAGCGATCAAAACGGGGTCCCTTTGTCCTTC.

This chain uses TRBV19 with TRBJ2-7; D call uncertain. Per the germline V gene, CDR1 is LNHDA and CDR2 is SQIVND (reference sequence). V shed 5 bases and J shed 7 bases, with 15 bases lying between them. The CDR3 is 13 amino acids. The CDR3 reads CASSPSRTLEQYF. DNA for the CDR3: TGTGCCAGTAGTCCATCGAGAACTTTAGAGCAGTACTTC.

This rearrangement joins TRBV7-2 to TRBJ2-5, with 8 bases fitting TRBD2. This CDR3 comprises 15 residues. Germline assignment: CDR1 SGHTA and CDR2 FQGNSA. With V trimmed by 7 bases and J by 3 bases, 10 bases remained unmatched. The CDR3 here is CASTGGGGLEETQYF. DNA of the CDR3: TGTGCCAGCACCGGAGGGGGGGGACTAGAAGAGACCCAGTACTTC.

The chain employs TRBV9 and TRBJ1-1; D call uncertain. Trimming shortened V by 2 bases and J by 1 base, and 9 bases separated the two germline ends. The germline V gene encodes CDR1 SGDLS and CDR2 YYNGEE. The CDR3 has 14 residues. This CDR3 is CASSVSLSNTEAFF. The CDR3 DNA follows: TGTGCCAGCAGCGTTTCACTATCGAACACTGAAGCTTTCTTT.

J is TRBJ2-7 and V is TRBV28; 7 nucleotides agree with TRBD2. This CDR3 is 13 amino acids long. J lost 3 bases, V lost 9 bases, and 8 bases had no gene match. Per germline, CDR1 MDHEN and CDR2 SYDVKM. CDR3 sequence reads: CASQLATRYEQYF. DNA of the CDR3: TGTGCCAGTCAACTAGCGACTCGCTACGAGCAGTACTTC.

The CDR3 here is CASSPDRVYGTQYF. For the CDR3, the DNA is TGTGCCAGCAGCCCTGACAGGGTATACGGGACCCAGTACTTC. The J gene is TRBJ2-5, the V gene TRBV5-6, with TRBD1 identical over 7 bases. The CDR3 consists of 14 residues. Losses at the gene ends were 4 bases for V and 7 bases for J; bases not matched to a gene: 10. Germline V gene data show CDR1 as SGHDT and CDR2 as YYEEEE.

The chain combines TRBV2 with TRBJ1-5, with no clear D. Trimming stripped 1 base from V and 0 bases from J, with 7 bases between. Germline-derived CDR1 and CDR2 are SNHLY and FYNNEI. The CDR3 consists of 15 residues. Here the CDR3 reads CASSEGTNSNQPQHF. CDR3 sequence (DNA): TGTGCCAGCAGTGAAGGCACAAATAGCAATCAGCCCCAGCATTTT.

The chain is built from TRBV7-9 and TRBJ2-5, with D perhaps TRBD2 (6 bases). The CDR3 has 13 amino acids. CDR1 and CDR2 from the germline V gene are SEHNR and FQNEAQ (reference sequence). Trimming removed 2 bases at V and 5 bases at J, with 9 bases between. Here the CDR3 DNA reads TGTGCCAGCAGCTTACGCCGGGGGGAGACCCAGTACTTC. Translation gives CASSLRRGETQYF.

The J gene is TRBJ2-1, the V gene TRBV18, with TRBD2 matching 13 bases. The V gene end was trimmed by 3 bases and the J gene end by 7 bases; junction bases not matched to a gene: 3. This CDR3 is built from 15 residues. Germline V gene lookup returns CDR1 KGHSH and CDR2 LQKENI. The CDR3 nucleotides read TGTGCCAGCTCACCGACTAGCGGGAGGTCAAATGAGCAGTTCTTC. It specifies CASSPTSGRSNEQFF.

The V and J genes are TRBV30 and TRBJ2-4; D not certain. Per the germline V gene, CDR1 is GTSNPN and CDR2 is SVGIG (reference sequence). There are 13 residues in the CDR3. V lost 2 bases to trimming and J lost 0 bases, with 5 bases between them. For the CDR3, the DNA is TGTGCCTGGAGTCCTCTAGCCAAAAACATTCAGTACTTC. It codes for CAWSPLAKNIQYF.

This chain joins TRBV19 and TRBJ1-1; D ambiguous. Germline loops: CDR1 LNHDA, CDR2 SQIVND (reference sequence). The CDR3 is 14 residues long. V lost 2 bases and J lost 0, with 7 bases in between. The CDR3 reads CASSILDMNTEAFF. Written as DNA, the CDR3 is TGTGCCAGTAGTATATTAGATATGAACACTGAAGCTTTCTTT.

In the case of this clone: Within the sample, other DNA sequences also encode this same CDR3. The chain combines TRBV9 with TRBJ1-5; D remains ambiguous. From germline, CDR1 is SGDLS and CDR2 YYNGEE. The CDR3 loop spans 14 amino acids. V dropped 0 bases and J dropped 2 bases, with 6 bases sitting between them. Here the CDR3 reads CASSVGAGNQPQHF. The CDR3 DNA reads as TGTGCCAGCAGCGTAGGGGCAGGCAATCAGCCCCAGCATTTT.

The CDR3 nucleotides are TGTGCCAGCAGTGGGGGACTTCGGAGCTATGGCTACACCTTC. Translation: CASSGGLRSYGYTF. V and J are TRBV2 and TRBJ1-2, with a weak D call TRBD1 (5 bases). Germline V lookup: CDR1 SNHLY, CDR2 FYNNEI. The CDR3 runs to 14 residues. V lost 4 bases, J lost 4 bases, and 13 bases lay in between. The full variable domain, in which reference TRBV2 and TRBJ1-2 provide the parts outside the CDR3, is EPEVTQTPSHQVTQMGQEVILRCVPISNHLYFYWYRQILGQKVEFLVSFYNNEISEKSEIFDDQFSVERPDGSNFTLKIRSTKLEDSAMYFCASSGGLRSYGYTFGSGTRLTVV.